The T cell receptor (beta chain) described here comes from a study of Graves' ophthalmopathy and Graves' hyperthyroidism. This clonotype occurred many times. Orbital computed tomography, together with clinical symptoms, serum thyroxine, TRAb and thyroid ultrasound, was used for diagnosis. Losses at the gene ends were 2 bases for V and 0 bases for J; bases not matched to a gene: 10. This CDR3 comprises 18 residues. Germline V gene sequence: CDR1 MNHEY, CDR2 SVGEGT. Amplifying from RNA transcripts, the study obtained TCR beta CDR3 regions. RT-PCR with HTBI primers came first, then second-round multiplex PCR. TCRdb processed the multiplex PCR reads anew with MiXCR; each CDR3 protein has one entry. The sample records 300,000 to 450,000 distinct CDR3 sequences, roughly 15% being singletons.

Sequencing was done on a sample of peripheral blood. This chain connects TRBV6-2 or TRBV6-3 to TRBJ1-1; 9 bases are a match to TRBD1. The sequence was obtained from an adult woman with stable Graves' hyperthyroidism. The CDR3 region is CASSYVTGTGIMNTEAFF. DNA of the CDR3: TGTGCCAGCAGTTACGTAACCGGGACAGGGATTATGAACACTGAAGCTTTCTTT.